The sequence of this T cell receptor beta chain was determined in a study of OX40 agonist ivuxolimab in advanced cancers. Study-level background: Three patients got partial responses; one had hepatocellular carcinoma and two had cutaneous melanoma.

A note on this clone: The antigen is undetermined.

Study-level results: Low clonal expansion, among the lowest seen, marked partial responders at 0.1-3.0 mg/kg. Among T cells, CD8+ cells averaged more expanded clones than CD4+ cells.

Using immunoSEQ multiplex PCR, the repertoire was profiled, and TCRdb retains in-frame clones only, with some absent. The sample consists of 80,000 to 100,000 clones, 94% of them appearing once. Germline lookup yields CDR1 SGHRS and CDR2 YFSETQ. The ends were cut back, 2 bases at V and 0 bases at J, with 15 bases in the middle. The length of the CDR3 is 17 residues. This sequence was found in an adult with an advanced solid tumor such as melanoma, head and neck, liver or kidney cancer. This material consisted of CD4+ or CD8+ T cells sorted from blood, taken in a trial of the OX40 agonist ivuxolimab. The V and J genes are TRBV5-1 and TRBJ2-1; possibly TRBD2 for D (6 bases). The CDR3 bases are TGCGCCAGCAGCTTAAGGAGGGGACCTAGCTCCTACAATGAGCAGTTCTTC. Amino acids: CASSLRRGPSSYNEQFF.